Following are 11 T cell receptor beta chains from one sample sequenced in a study of shared clonotypes between healthy human individuals. Generated by immunoSEQ multiplex PCR, the TCRdb table keeps only in-frame clones and is missing some. The sample records 2 million to 3 million clones, approximately 94% being singletons. Sequencing was done on a sample of naive CD4+ T cells from PBMCs. The subset: CD45RA+ positively selected. Every receptor here comes from a man between 18 and 29 years old in good health. Some clones in this sample may be carry-over from other donors' samples.

About this clone itself: Other DNA sequences from this sample encode an identical CDR3 as well. The chain joins TRBV5-1 to TRBJ2-1; 11 bases are a match to TRBD2. The V and J ends lost 2 bases and 5 bases, in that order; junction bases with no gene match: 3. CDR3 length: 15 amino acids. Germline V gives CDR1 SGHRS, CDR2 YFSETQ. The CDR3 sequence is CASSFGTSGDNEQFF. CDR3 in DNA: TGCGCCAGCAGCTTCGGGACTAGCGGCGACAATGAGCAGTTCTTC.

The chain uses TRBV5-5 and TRBJ2-5; a weak D match, TRBD2 (6 bases). The CDR3 is made up of 13 amino acids. In germline, CDR1 is SGHKS, CDR2 YYEKEE (reference sequence). The V end lost 0 bases, the J end lost 7 bases, and 10 bases lay between the germline ends. The CDR3 loop is CASSLDLEGTQYF. The DNA for the CDR3 is TGTGCCAGCAGCTTGGATCTGGAGGGGACCCAGTACTTC.

This clone has only a few counts. The chain employs TRBV7-9 and TRBJ1-2; no definite D call. This CDR3 is 11 amino acids long. The V end was cut by 8 bases, the J end by 3 bases, with 7 bases between. Germline CDR1 SEHNR, CDR2 FQNEAQ (reference sequence). CDR3 residues: CASAGDYGYTF. CDR3 bases: TGTGCCAGCGCCGGGGACTATGGCTACACCTTC.

Here the CDR3 reads CASSVGQGRLRAGELFF. In DNA, the CDR3 is TGTGCCAGCAGCGTTGGACAGGGAAGGCTGCGGGCCGGGGAGCTGTTTTTT. The V call is TRBV5-5, the J call TRBJ2-2; 8 positions match TRBD1. The V gene end was trimmed by 4 bases and the J gene end by 6 bases; junction bases not matched to a gene: 14. Germline CDR1 reads SGHKS; CDR2 reads YYEKEE (reference sequence). The CDR3 spans 17 residues.

The CDR3 is CASSLFSTGELFF. Written as DNA, the CDR3 is TGTGCCAGCAGTTTATTTTCCACCGGGGAGCTGTTTTTT. The rearrangement joins TRBV27 to TRBJ2-2, with D unresolved. Trimming left V 1 base short and J 4 bases short, with 4 bases between. CDR1 is MNHEY and CDR2 is SMNVEV in the germline V gene (reference sequence). This CDR3 region has 13 residues.

This rearrangement joins TRBV7-9 to TRBJ2-1; no reliable D call. The germline V and J ends were trimmed by 3 bases and 9 bases, with 6 bases remaining between them. The germline V gene encodes CDR1 SEHNR and CDR2 FQNEAQ (reference sequence). The CDR3 spans 11 residues. The CDR3 loop is CASSFGPEQFF. The CDR3, as DNA: TGTGCCAGCAGCTTTGGACCTGAGCAGTTCTTC.

V and J are TRBV6-6 and TRBJ2-1; possible D gene TRBD1, 5 bases. Germline CDR1 and CDR2: MNHNY and SVGAGI (reference sequence). This CDR3 is built from 12 residues. Trimming stripped 4 bases from V and 12 bases from J, with 13 bases between. In DNA form, the CDR3 reads TGTGCCAGCAGTTCAACAGGCGGTTGGCAGTTCTTC. Its protein is CASSSTGGWQFF.

The CDR3 DNA is TGTGCCAGCAGTTTTCCCAGGAAAGACAATGAGCAGTTCTTC. It encodes CASSFPRKDNEQFF. V and J are TRBV28 and TRBJ2-1; D not certain. Per the germline V gene, CDR1 is MDHEN and CDR2 is SYDVKM. Between the trimmed V and J ends, which lost 3 bases and 5 bases, there was a span of 11 bases. The CDR3 is made up of 14 amino acids.

This clone was found once. V is TRBV19 and J is TRBJ1-1, with D tentatively TRBD1 (6 bases). V shed 5 bases and J shed 8 bases, with 15 bases lying between them. The length of the CDR3 is 13 residues. In germline, CDR1 is LNHDA, CDR2 SQIVND (reference sequence). CDR3 sequence (DNA): TGTGCCAGTAGTCCCCGGGACACATCAGAAGCTTTCTTT. Amino acid sequence: CASSPRDTSEAFF. Drawing the rest from reference TRBV19 and TRBJ1-1, the complete variable domain is DGGITQSPKYLFRKEGQNVTLSCEQNLNHDAMYWYRQDPGQGLRLIYYSQIVNDFQKGDIAEGYSVSREKKESFPLTVTSAQKNPTAFYLCASSPRDTSEAFFGQGTRLTVV.

On this clone: Other DNA sequences within the sample encode an identical CDR3. This chain joins TRBV18 and TRBJ2-7; D gene uncertain. The V end lost 3 bases, the J end lost 2 bases, and 11 bases lay between the germline ends. The CDR3 has 14 amino acids. The germline V gene has CDR1 KGHSH and CDR2 LQKENI. The CDR3 loop reads CASSPGQAAYEQYF. As DNA, the CDR3 is TGTGCCAGCTCACCCGGCCAGGCCGCCTACGAGCAGTACTTC. The whole variable domain, filled in from reference TRBV18 and TRBJ2-7, reads NAGVMQNPRHLVRRRGQEARLRCSPMKGHSHVYWYRQLPEEGLKFMVYLQKENIIDESGMPKERFSAEFPKEGPSILRIQQVVRGDSAAYFCASSPGQAAYEQYFGPGTRLTVT.

Details on this clone: Other DNA sequences in the same sample also yield this CDR3. The rearrangement joins TRBV19 to TRBJ1-5; D call uncertain. From germline, CDR1 is LNHDA and CDR2 SQIVND (reference sequence). V was trimmed by 1 base and J by 0 bases, leaving 7 bases between them. CDR3 size: 15 residues. DNA of the CDR3: TGTGCCAGTAGTATAGGGCCATATAGCAATCAGCCCCAGCATTTT. Its translation: CASSIGPYSNQPQHF.